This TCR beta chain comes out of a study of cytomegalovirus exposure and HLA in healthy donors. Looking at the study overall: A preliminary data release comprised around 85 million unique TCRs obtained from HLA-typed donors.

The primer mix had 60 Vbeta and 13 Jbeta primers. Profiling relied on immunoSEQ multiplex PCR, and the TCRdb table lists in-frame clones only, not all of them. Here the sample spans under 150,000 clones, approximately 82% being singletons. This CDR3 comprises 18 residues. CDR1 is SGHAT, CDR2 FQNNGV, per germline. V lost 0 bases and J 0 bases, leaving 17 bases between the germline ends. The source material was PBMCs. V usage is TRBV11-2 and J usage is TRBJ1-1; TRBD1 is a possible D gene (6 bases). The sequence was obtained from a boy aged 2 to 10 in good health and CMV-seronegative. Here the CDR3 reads CASSLDLNPGTMNTEAFF. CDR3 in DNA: TGTGCCAGCAGCTTAGACCTAAATCCCGGGACAATGAACACTGAAGCTTTCTTT.